The 14 T cell receptor beta chains given below trace back to one sample, sequenced in a study of T cells after yellow fever vaccination. From the 5' RACE reads, TCRdb called clonotypes with MiXCR, one entry per CDR3 protein. The data contain approximately 550,000 distinct CDR3 sequences, about 19% of them singletons. Sequenced here: PBMCs, sampled 15 days after the yellow fever booster vaccination. Every receptor here comes from a man aged 25 to 45 who received the YFV17D yellow fever vaccine.

The table lists this clonotype with a few counts. V is TRBV15 and J is TRBJ2-1; D gene ambiguous. The V gene lost 4 bases and the J gene lost 0 bases, with 7 bases spanning the gap. The CDR3 has 14 residues. CDR1 LNHNV and CDR2 YYDKDF come from the germline V gene (reference sequence). This CDR3 reads CATSKSSSYNEQFF. Here the CDR3 DNA reads TGTGCCACCAGCAAGAGCTCCTCCTACAATGAGCAGTTCTTC.

J is TRBJ1-5 and V is TRBV12-3 or TRBV12-4, with D tentatively TRBD1 (5 bases). The V end lost 3 bases, the J end lost 7 bases, and 10 bases lay between the germline ends. The CDR3 consists of 13 residues. CDR3 protein: CASSFGGRQPQHF. CDR3 in DNA: TGTGCCAGCAGTTTCGGGGGTAGACAGCCCCAGCATTTT.

This clonotype turned up a few times. This chain uses TRBV6-2 or TRBV6-3 with TRBJ2-2; 10 bases align to TRBD2. The CDR3 loop spans 17 amino acids. Germline trimming cut 4 bases from V and 2 bases from J; bases unmatched to any gene: 7. Germline CDR1 reads MNHEY; CDR2 reads SVGEGT. This CDR3 reads CASSSPSGRGNTGELFF. CDR3 nucleotide sequence: TGTGCCAGCAGTTCTCCTAGCGGGAGAGGTAACACCGGGGAGCTGTTTTTT.

This clonotype was observed at least ten times. The chain couples TRBV18 to TRBJ1-1; no reliable D call. Germline V gives CDR1 KGHSH, CDR2 LQKENI. The V end lost 0 bases, the J end lost 0 bases, and 8 bases lay between the germline ends. The CDR3 is 15 residues long. The CDR3 loop is CASSPPGSLNTEAFF. The CDR3 DNA follows: TGTGCCAGCTCACCACCGGGCTCTCTGAACACTGAAGCTTTCTTT.

This clonotype was recorded a few times. This chain uses TRBV23-1 with TRBJ2-2, with a weak D call TRBD1 (6 bases). TRBV23-1 has ORF status, its function being uncertain. Trimming stripped 8 bases from V and 4 bases from J, with 11 bases between. The CDR3 extends over 13 amino acids. CDR3 protein: CASATGITGELFF. In DNA, the CDR3 is TGCGCCAGCGCTACAGGGATCACCGGGGAGCTGTTTTTT.

The chain recombines TRBV5-1 with TRBJ2-5, with 13 bases fitting TRBD2. CDR3 length: 16 amino acids. Germline lookup yields CDR1 SGHRS and CDR2 YFSETQ. Losses at the gene ends were 7 bases for V and 5 bases for J; bases not matched to a gene: 11. CDR3 in amino acids: CASHGTSGTSMETQYF. The DNA for the CDR3 is TGCGCCAGCCATGGGACTAGCGGGACGTCAATGGAGACCCAGTACTTC. Drawing the rest from reference TRBV5-1 and TRBJ2-5, the complete variable domain is KAGVTQTPRYLIKTRGQQVTLSCSPISGHRSVSWYQQTPGQGLQFLFEYFSETQRNKGNFPGRFSGRQFSNSRSEMNVSTLELGDSALYLCASHGTSGTSMETQYFGPGTRLLVL.

V usage is TRBV7-2 and J usage is TRBJ2-2, with 7 positions matching TRBD2. CDR1 SGHTA and CDR2 FQGNSA come from the germline V gene. V trimming: 4 bases; J trimming: 0 bases; junction bases outside the gene matches: 5. This CDR3 has 16 amino acids. The CDR3 spells CASSSTGTTNTGELFF. The CDR3 nucleotides read TGTGCCAGCAGCTCAACCGGGACTACGAACACCGGGGAGCTGTTTTTT.

The chain recombines TRBV6-2 or TRBV6-3 with TRBJ2-1, with 9 bases identical to TRBD1. There are 18 residues in the CDR3. The germline V gene encodes CDR1 MNHEY and CDR2 SVGEGT. J was trimmed by 4 bases and V by 0 bases; bases with no gene match: 10. The CDR3 sequence: CASSYSTFGTGWYNEQFF. The CDR3, as DNA: TGTGCCAGCAGTTACTCGACATTCGGGACAGGGTGGTACAATGAGCAGTTCTTC.

CDR3 nucleotides: TGCGCCAGCAGCTTGCTGGGACTAGCGTCCTACAATGAGCAGTTCTTC. This codes for CASSLLGLASYNEQFF. This rearrangement joins TRBV5-1 to TRBJ2-1; 10 nucleotides match TRBD2. From germline, CDR1 is SGHRS and CDR2 YFSETQ. The CDR3 loop spans 16 amino acids. V lost 1 base, J lost 1 base, and 2 bases stayed unmatched.

This chain links TRBV4-3 with TRBJ2-1, with TRBD2 matching 10 bases. The ends lost 3 bases at V and 6 bases at J; junction bases unmatched: 5. The germline V gene encodes CDR1 LGHNA and CDR2 YSLEER. This CDR3 is 15 amino acids long. The chain's CDR3 is CASSHSTSGANEQFF. The CDR3 nucleotides read TGCGCCAGCAGCCATTCAACTAGCGGGGCCAATGAGCAGTTCTTC.

This clonotype has a handful of counts. The chain employs TRBV20-1 and TRBJ1-4; no clear D gene. V was clipped by 6 bases and J by 7 bases, with 15 bases between them. CDR1 and CDR2 from the germline V gene are DFQATT and SNEGSKA (reference sequence). The CDR3 runs to 13 residues. CDR3 amino acids: CSAPGRGREKLFF. The CDR3 region has the DNA TGCAGTGCCCCGGGTCGCGGGCGTGAAAAACTGTTTTTT.

J is TRBJ2-3 and V is TRBV7-2; 12 nucleotides align to TRBD2. Germline values: CDR1 SGHTA, CDR2 FQGNSA. The V segment lost 4 bases and the J segment 6 bases; nucleotides outside the gene matches: 8. This CDR3 is built from 16 residues. The CDR3 sequence: CASSSGLAGRRDTQYF. CDR3 coding DNA: TGTGCCAGCAGCTCCGGACTAGCGGGAAGGAGGGATACGCAGTATTTT.

In this sample, this clonotype turned up a few times. The chain uses TRBV12-3 or TRBV12-4 and TRBJ2-1; TRBD1 matches 10 bases. V lost 3 bases to trimming and J lost 6 bases; unmatched junction nucleotides: 5. This CDR3 spans 15 amino acids. The DNA of the CDR3 is TGTGCCAGCAGTTTCCCGGGACAGGGGATCAATGAGCAGTTCTTC. Translating it yields CASSFPGQGINEQFF.

Written as DNA, the CDR3 is TGCGCCAGCAGCCAACTACAGAATACGGATACGCAGTATTTT. Translated: CASSQLQNTDTQYF. This chain uses TRBV4-3 with TRBJ2-3; no definite D call. V was trimmed by 2 bases and J by 6 bases, leaving 12 bases between them. The CDR3 loop spans 14 amino acids. From germline, CDR1 is LGHNA and CDR2 YSLEER.